Shown below are 10 T cell receptor beta chains from a single sample sequenced in a study of radiation and T cells in renal cell carcinoma. The repertoire was sequenced with immunoSEQ multiplex PCR; TCRdb's copy has only in-frame clones and lacks some. The repertoire holds about 10,000 clones, around 60% seen once, with nearly 10% in the top ten. Treatment given: treatment-naive control, cytoreductive nephrectomy. The sample consisted of tumor tissue, taken from a patient whose treatment was nephrectomy without radiotherapy. All receptors derive from a man aged 35 to 55 with renal cell carcinoma.

This clone is categorized as medium-sized. As DNA, the CDR3 is TGTGCCACCAGCAGATCGGACAGAAACAATCAGCCCCAGCATTTT. Translation: CATSRSDRNNQPQHF. The chain is built from TRBV15 and TRBJ1-5; perhaps TRBD1 as D (6 bases). Germline V CDR1 and CDR2: LNHNV, YYDKDF (reference sequence). The CDR3 totals 15 residues. V lost 2 bases and J lost 3, with 11 bases in between.

The chain combines TRBV6-5 with TRBJ1-1; 10 bases agree with TRBD1. V trimming: 5 bases; J trimming: 3 bases; junction bases outside the gene matches: 3. Germline V lookup: CDR1 MNHEY, CDR2 SVGAGI. The CDR3 sequence is 14 residues long. The DNA for the CDR3 is TGTGCCAGCAGTCGAGGGACAGGGGACACTGAAGCTTTCTTT. Its protein is CASSRGTGDTEAFF.

This clone occurred once. The rearrangement links TRBV5-1 to TRBJ2-3, with 7 bases fitting TRBD2. Germline CDR1 reads SGHRS; CDR2 reads YFSETQ. The CDR3 contains 19 residues. Trimming took 0 bases from V and 3 from J; bases not matched to a gene: 16. The CDR3 DNA is TGCGCCAGCAGCTTGGCTGGGGCGGGAGACCTTTTGGGGACAGATACGCAGTATTTT. Its translation: CASSLAGAGDLLGTDTQYF.

The rearrangement uses TRBV6-1 and TRBJ2-7, with a tentative D call TRBD1 (6 bases). V lost 6 bases and J lost 7, with 22 bases in between. The CDR3 totals 15 residues. Germline V gene sequence: CDR1 MNHNS, CDR2 SASEGT. In DNA form, the CDR3 reads TGTGCCAGCAGGGGGGTTGGGACACGGCTGGGTGAGCAGTACTTC. This sequence encodes CASRGVGTRLGEQYF.

The chain employs TRBV19 and TRBJ2-5; 11 bases are shared with TRBD1. Germline V gene data show CDR1 as LNHDA and CDR2 as SQIVND (reference sequence). This CDR3 has 16 residues. After removal of 5 bases from V and 5 bases from J, the junction contained 10 bases not matched to a gene. CDR3 sequence (DNA): TGTGCCAGTAGTTCCCCCGGACAGGGGGCAGCGGAGACCCAGTACTTC. This gives the protein CASSSPGQGAAETQYF. Together with reference TRBV19 and TRBJ2-5, the CDR3 gives the full variable domain: DGGITQSPKYLFRKEGQNVTLSCEQNLNHDAMYWYRQDPGQGLRLIYYSQIVNDFQKGDIAEGYSVSREKKESFPLTVTSAQKNPTAFYLCASSSPGQGAAETQYFGPGTRLLVL.

This clone was observed a few times. V gene TRBV18 combines with J gene TRBJ2-2; tentatively, D is TRBD1 or TRBD2 (5 bases each). V lost 5 bases and J lost 3, with 16 bases in between. The CDR3 consists of 16 residues. From germline, CDR1 is KGHSH and CDR2 LQKENI. The CDR3 DNA sequence: TGTGCCAGCTCAACGAGGAGAGGGGCGGACACCGGGGAGCTGTTTTTT. Translating gives CASSTRRGADTGELFF.

In its sample, this clone was seen once. The rearrangement links TRBV7-6 to TRBJ2-3; tentative D call: TRBD2 (6 bases). CDR3 length: 12 amino acids. Per germline, CDR1 SGHVS and CDR2 FNYEAQ. V lost 4 bases to trimming and J lost 6 bases, with 8 bases between them. For the CDR3, the DNA is TGTGCCAGCAGCTCTAGCGTCGATACGCAGTATTTT. As protein: CASSSSVDTQYF.

A single count supports this clone. The J gene is TRBJ2-3, the V gene TRBV4-2, with 13 bases fitting TRBD2. The CDR3 is 16 residues long. The germline V gene encodes CDR1 LGHNA and CDR2 YNFKEQ. Germline trimming cut 4 bases from V and 5 bases from J; bases unmatched to any gene: 6. In DNA, the CDR3 is TGTGCCAGCAGCCCGCCGACTAGCGGGAGGCGAGATACGCAGTATTTT. It is translated as CASSPPTSGRRDTQYF.

The V gene is TRBV6-5, the J gene TRBJ2-7; TRBD1 matches 7 bases. Germline V gene data show CDR1 as MNHEY and CDR2 as SVGAGI. This CDR3 has 14 amino acids. Trimming at V came to 6 bases and at J to 4 bases, leaving 9 bases not matched to a gene. The CDR3 coding sequence is TGTGCCAGCAGAGAAAGACAGGGAATTTACGAGCAGTACGTC. This gives the protein CASRERQGIYEQYV.

This clone was seen only once. The rearrangement links TRBV4-1 to TRBJ2-3, with 10 positions matching TRBD2. This CDR3 contains 15 residues. The junction had 4 bases not matched to a gene; V was cut back by 6 bases and J by 1 base. CDR1 MGHRA and CDR2 YSYEKL come from the germline V gene. The CDR3 sequence is CASRSGRGRTDTQYF. The CDR3 bases are TGCGCCAGCAGGAGCGGGAGGGGGCGCACAGATACGCAGTATTTT.